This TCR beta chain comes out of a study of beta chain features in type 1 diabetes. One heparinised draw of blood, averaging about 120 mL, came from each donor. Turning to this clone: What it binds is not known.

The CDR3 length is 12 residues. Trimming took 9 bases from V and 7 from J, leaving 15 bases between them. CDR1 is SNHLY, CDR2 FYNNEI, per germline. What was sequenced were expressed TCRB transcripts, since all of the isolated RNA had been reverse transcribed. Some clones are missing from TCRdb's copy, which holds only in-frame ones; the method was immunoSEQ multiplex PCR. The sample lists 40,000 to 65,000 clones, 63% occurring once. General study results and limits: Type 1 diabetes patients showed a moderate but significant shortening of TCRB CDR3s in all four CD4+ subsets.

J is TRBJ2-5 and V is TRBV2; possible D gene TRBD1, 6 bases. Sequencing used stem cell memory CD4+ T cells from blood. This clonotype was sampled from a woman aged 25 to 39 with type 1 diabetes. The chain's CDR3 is CARRGQGGTQYF. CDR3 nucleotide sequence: TGTGCCAGAAGGGGACAAGGGGGGACCCAGTACTTC.